The T cell receptor (beta chain) described here comes from a study of cytomegalovirus exposure and HLA in healthy donors (dated by TCRdb to 2016 to 2017). Describing the broader study: In an earlier analysis of roughly 590 of the donors, about 260 Gb of sequence data and about 110 million unique TCR beta sequences from about 179 million T cells were reported. An early release covering about 600 HLA-typed donors comprised approximately 300 gigabases of sequencing data and 65 million to 100 million unique TCR sequences. Of the 350 to 450 genotyped donors, over 65% fell in the genetic ancestry cluster associated with self-reported Caucasian donors. The study aimed to test whether signatures of past pathogen exposure could be identified by cataloging public T cell receptors. Using immunosequencing, the study profiled T cell repertoires from fewer than 850 subjects and related those repertoires to cytomegalovirus serostatus. A separate validation cohort of over 95 different subjects was used in addition to the 666-subject first cohort. The study combined high-throughput TCR immunosequencing, statistical association of individual TCRs with disease status, and machine learning to predict cytomegalovirus infection status. To study patterns of TCR occurrence, a later analysis re-analyzed previously published TCR beta repertoires from several hundred donors and added high-resolution HLA genotyping. In the later analysis, no new phenotypic data were used to find candidate immune exposures; instead, reliance was placed on TCR beta sequences and their occurrence across donors. An earlier analysis of about 600 of the donors used high-throughput TCR beta sequencing to judge whether each TCR beta V gene segment behaved as functional or pseudogenic. Donor age, sex, ethnicity and CMV serostatus were compiled alongside the repertoire data. Genome-wide SNP genotypes for about 65% of the 666 donors were used in a later genetic analysis, which treated that subset as a discovery cohort. All discovery cohort repertoires had been generated on a single sequencing platform. HLA typing included class I and class II loci at four-digit resolution. Typing coverage varied by locus: roughly 629-630 donors for A, B, C, DRB1 and DQB1; 522 for DQA1; more than 600 for DPA1; fewer than 480 for DPB1. Roughly five DR-DQ haplotypes were treated as single units for association and clustering because of strong linkage in the cohort. Among 300 to 500 genotyped donors of the cohort, an average of around 250,000 unique TCR beta nucleotide sequences was sequenced per donor, of which about 18% were non-productive.

The paper as a whole reports these results and caveats: HLA typing was unavailable for some donors at each locus, so association tests used only the typed subset. Compared with equally common non-associated chains, HLA-associated TCR beta chains in a later analysis were more clonally expanded and had lower generation probabilities. The cohort was sequenced for TCR beta chains only, and without alpha or paired-chain data the features that could be detected were limited. A further reported finding was that TCR beta sequences accurately predicted the HLA-A and HLA-B alleles for most subjects in the first cohort. Assigning TCR associations to individual alleles was difficult when HLA alleles, especially DR and DQ, strongly co-occurred. It was suggested by the authors that the approach could potentially be generalized to other disease states and immunological phenotypes. Because counts were too low, approximately 18 rarely observed V segments, including chromosome 9 orphons, were excluded from the earlier analysis of 587 of the donors. A total of 164 TCR beta chains were listed by the study as associated with cytomegalovirus. Sequencing depth was assumed to be roughly uniform across donors in the presence/absence analyses, though that assumption may not hold. Because the 87-base-pair reads could not distinguish some IMGT-functional V segments, including TRBV6-2 and TRBV6-3, those segments were excluded. A cluster of highly shared sequence variants was judged likely to be a technical artifact of the sequencing pipeline. At a false discovery rate of 0.05, a later analysis linked 15,000 to 20,000 TCR beta sequences to specific HLA alleles. A later genetic analysis associated a missense DCLRE1C variant with V-gene and J-gene trimming of TCR beta chains, and an independent cohort replicated the association. In a later analysis, TCR association rates were found to vary across HLA loci, with the most associated TCRs seen for DRB1 alleles and the fewest for HLA-C alleles. According to a later analysis, most CMV-associated TCR beta chains appeared to be HLA-restricted, and the HLA associations seemed to be driven largely by CMV exposure. In a later genetic analysis, fewer N-insertions in productive TCRs were reported among donors in an Asian-associated ancestry cluster than the roughly 700-donor mean. Linkage disequilibrium might explain the correlated functional status among segregating V segments, but an unknown experimental factor could not be ruled out. In both the original and validation cohorts, the classifier was reported to diagnose cytomegalovirus status with high specificity and sensitivity. In vitro tests confirmed that a few of the cytomegalovirus-associated TCR beta chains recognize cytomegalovirus antigens. A later analysis reported that several top co-occurrence clusters appeared linked to parvovirus B19, influenza, CMV and Epstein-Barr virus. Immune exposure information for the cohort was limited to CMV serostatus. While some public TCRs were present in many individuals, most TCR sequences turned up only very rarely across donors. In an earlier analysis of over 550 of the donors, most TCR beta V segments were observed in productive rearrangements about 87% or about 30% of the time, broadly matching IMGT annotations.

Library method: the immunoSEQ multiplex PCR assay. For the multiplex PCR, a mixture combining 60 forward primers for TCR Vbeta segments and 13 reverse primers for TCR Jbeta segments was used. A multiplex PCR assay on genomic DNA amplified the CDR3 region of rearranged TCR beta genes. Amplified TCR beta libraries were sequenced as 87-base-pair reads on the Illumina HiSeq System. For the original study's pipeline: In a later analysis, some 80 million unique TCR beta chains were counted across the approximately 670 repertoires, and roughly 11 million of these chains were shared by at least two donors. Raw reads were error-corrected and collapsed into unique sequences by a nearest-neighbor algorithm in which closely related sequences were merged to remove PCR and sequencing errors. V, D and J gene segments were assigned by aligning CDR3 sequences to IMGT reference sequences. For a sequence to be retained, at least a six-nucleotide match to both a V gene segment and a J gene segment was required. Rearrangements were called productive when the CDR3 lacked stop codons and stayed in frame with V and J; all others were non-productive. Following IMGT convention, CDR3 was defined as the stretch from the second conserved V-encoded cysteine to the conserved J-encoded phenylalanine. The earlier analysis of roughly 590 of the donors excluded sequences that lacked an unambiguous match to a single V gene segment. In an earlier analysis of about 590 of the donors, a V segment was called functional when productive rearrangements were above 56.7%, and segregating when the standard deviation between donors exceeded 5%. A statistical classification framework was built for diagnosing cytomegalovirus status from the catalog of TCR beta chain sequences. In a later analysis, TCR nucleotide sequences were compared against IMGT/GENE-DB human TR gene sequences so that V and J genes could be assigned. In a later analysis, CDR3 sequences and most-parsimonious VDJ recombination scenarios were assigned using the TCRdist pipeline. In a later analysis, every TCR beta chain was defined by the combination of its CDR3 amino acid sequence and its V-gene family, and reads without a unique V-gene family were dropped. To address suspected cross-contamination and a sequencing artifact, a later analysis removed a few hundred highly shared, low-generation-probability nucleotide sequences. A later analysis calculated a clonal expansion index for each public chain from normalized within-repertoire ranks of inferred template counts. A later analysis computed generation probabilities with a VDJ recombination model fitted to out-of-frame rearrangements, and checked the results against IGoR. In a later analysis, hypergeometric tests were used to score TCR-TCR, TCR-HLA and TCR-CMV co-occurrence, with a repertoire-size bias correction applied to TCR pairs. In a later analysis, false discovery rates were estimated by permuting HLA or CMV assignments 20 times. In a later analysis, co-occurring TCRs were grouped using DBSCAN, with TCRdist sequence similarity added in when clustering inside HLA-allele-positive subsets. For co-occurrence clustering, repertoires with fewer than 30,000 or more than 120,000 public chains were excluded, along with five repertoires with anomalous nucleotide sharing. The table was pulled from immuneACCESS by TCRdb, which kept in-frame rearrangements only. Such tables lose some clones; where checked, under half of the loss comes from unresolved V genes, and the rest has no known cause. V and J calls and clone size are as listed in that table; D and trimming were resolved from the DNA. The sample's clone listing holds roughly 51,000 clones. Roughly 6.1% of the sample lies in the top ten.

Details on this clone: This clone's antigen is unknown.

V and J are truncated by 1 base and 7 bases respectively, leaving an intervening sequence of 13 bases. The germline V gene (reference sequence) sets CDR1 to LNHDA and CDR2 to SQIVND. Reading from cysteine to phenylalanine, the CDR3 counts 15 amino acids. Of the read, only the CDR3 DNA is kept; its 45 bases are in frame from base 1. The cohort was made up of approximately 670 healthy bone marrow donors. Cohort members were all nominally healthy when sampled, although unrecorded immune exposures were likely present. The donor tested CMV seropositive, placing the donor among the approximately 290 seropositive members of the cohort. Every donor gave a peripheral blood sample, and the peripheral blood mononuclear cells from that sample were used for TCR beta sequencing. Genomic DNA was extracted from the blood cell samples with the Qiagen DNeasy Blood Extraction Kit.

This TCR was recovered from a male donor in good health and CMV-seropositive. Recombination joined TRBV19 with TRBJ1-4; the D gene identity is not certain. The specimen sequenced was PBMCs. This receptor carries the CDR3 CASSIVSGVGEKLFF. The DNA reads as follows: TGTGCCAGTAGTATAGTGTCCGGTGTTGGTGAAAAACTGTTTTTT.